A single TCR beta chain is shown here with its context. Its specificity is not known. Sequencing used cDNA as its template, made by extracting RNA and reverse transcribing it. Produced via immunoSEQ multiplex PCR; TCRdb's table is partial and in-frame only. This table holds 140,000 or so clones, less than 65% found once. The sample belongs to a study of CD8+ T cells in alopecia areata. The CDR3 totals 16 residues. Deletions cut 6 bases from V and 1 base from J, with 19 bases between. Germline V gene sequence: CDR1 LNHNV, CDR2 YYDKDF (reference sequence). The study, taken as a whole, reports: Scalp lesions, especially in alopecia totalis/universalis, had higher clonality than normal scalp.

This clonotype was obtained from a human donor in good health. This rearrangement joins TRBV15 to TRBJ2-7; D uncertain. Material for sequencing was CD8+ T cells sorted from blood. CDR3 sequence: CATSKFGPDGSYEQYF. The CDR3 DNA sequence: TGTGCCACCAGTAAGTTTGGGCCGGACGGATCCTACGAGCAGTACTTC.